This T cell receptor (beta chain) stems from a study of OX40 agonist ivuxolimab in advanced cancers. Between the trimmed V and J ends, which lost 3 bases and 2 bases, there was a span of 14 bases. The CDR3 has 16 amino acids. From germline, CDR1 is KGHSH and CDR2 LQKENI. This table comes from immunoSEQ multiplex PCR, and its TCRdb copy is limited to in-frame clones, with some not included. The sample shows around 30,000 clones, about 80% of them seen only once. The chain carries TRBV18 and TRBJ1-3; D is possibly TRBD1 (5 bases). The sample was CD4+ or CD8+ T cells sorted from blood, taken in a trial of the OX40 agonist ivuxolimab. The clonotype originates from an adult with an advanced solid tumor such as melanoma, head and neck, liver or kidney cancer. The chain's CDR3 is CASSPGTSPAGNTIYF. The CDR3 coding sequence is TGTGCCAGCTCACCGGGGACTTCACCGGCTGGAAACACCATATATTTT.